This T cell receptor (beta chain) originates from a study of cytomegalovirus exposure and HLA in healthy donors. Background on the study: Of all 400 or so donors who were genotyped, roughly 85% belonged to the Caucasian-associated ancestry cluster. Whole-study findings and limits: Accurate HLA-A and HLA-B prediction from TCR beta sequences was reported for most subjects.

CDR3 length: 15 amino acids. Germline V gene lookup returns CDR1 SGHTA and CDR2 FQGTGA. V was pared by 5 bases and J by 3 bases, with 8 bases of the junction left unmatched. Note on this clone: Its antigen remains unidentified.

With 60 Vbeta and 13 Jbeta primers, the PCR was carried out. The protocol was immunoSEQ multiplex PCR, while the TCRdb copy is restricted to in-frame clones and leaves out a portion. In the table there are 170,000 or so clones, 80% of which are singletons. This rearrangement joins TRBV7-3 to TRBJ2-5; 8 positions agree with TRBD1. Material: PBMCs. The receptor was isolated from a woman aged 50 to 65 in good health and CMV-seropositive. CDR3 nucleotides: TGTGCCAGCAGCACGGCAGGGGGCTTTGAAGAGACCCAGTACTTC. It codes for CASSTAGGFEETQYF.